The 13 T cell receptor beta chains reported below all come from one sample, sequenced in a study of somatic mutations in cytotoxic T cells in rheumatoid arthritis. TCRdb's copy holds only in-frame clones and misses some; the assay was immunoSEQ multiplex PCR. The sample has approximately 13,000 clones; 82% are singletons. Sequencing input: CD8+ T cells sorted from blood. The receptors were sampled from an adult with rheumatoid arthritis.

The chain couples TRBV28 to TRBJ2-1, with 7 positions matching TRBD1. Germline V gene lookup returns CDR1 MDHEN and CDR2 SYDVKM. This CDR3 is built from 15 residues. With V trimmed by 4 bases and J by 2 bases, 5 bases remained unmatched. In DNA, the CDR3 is TGTGCCAGCAGTTCCCGACAGGGAGCCTACAATGAGCAGTTCTTC. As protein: CASSSRQGAYNEQFF.

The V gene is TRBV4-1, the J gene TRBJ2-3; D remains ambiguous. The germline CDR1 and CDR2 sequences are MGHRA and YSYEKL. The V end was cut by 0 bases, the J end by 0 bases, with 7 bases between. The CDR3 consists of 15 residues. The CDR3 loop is CASSQDGRSTDTQYF. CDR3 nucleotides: TGCGCCAGCAGCCAAGATGGGCGGAGCACAGATACGCAGTATTTT.

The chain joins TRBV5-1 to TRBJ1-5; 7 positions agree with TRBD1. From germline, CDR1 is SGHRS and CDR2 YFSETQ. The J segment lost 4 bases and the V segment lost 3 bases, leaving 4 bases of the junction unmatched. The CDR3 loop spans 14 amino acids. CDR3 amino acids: CASSWGTANQPQHF. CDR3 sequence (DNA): TGCGCCAGCAGCTGGGGGACAGCAAATCAGCCCCAGCATTTT.

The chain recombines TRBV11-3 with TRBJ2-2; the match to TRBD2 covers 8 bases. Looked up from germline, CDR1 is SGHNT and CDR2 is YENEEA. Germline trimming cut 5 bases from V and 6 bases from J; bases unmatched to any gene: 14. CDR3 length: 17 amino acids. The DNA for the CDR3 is TGTGCCAGCAGCCCCAATTCTCTGACTAGCGCGGCCGGGGAGCTGTTTTTT. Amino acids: CASSPNSLTSAAGELFF.

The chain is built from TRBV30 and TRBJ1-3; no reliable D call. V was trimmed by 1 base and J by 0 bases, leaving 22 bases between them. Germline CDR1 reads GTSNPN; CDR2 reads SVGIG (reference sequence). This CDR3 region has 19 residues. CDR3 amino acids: CAWSEGVRGVWDSGNTIYF. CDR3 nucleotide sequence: TGTGCCTGGAGTGAGGGCGTTCGCGGGGTCTGGGACTCTGGAAACACCATATATTTT.

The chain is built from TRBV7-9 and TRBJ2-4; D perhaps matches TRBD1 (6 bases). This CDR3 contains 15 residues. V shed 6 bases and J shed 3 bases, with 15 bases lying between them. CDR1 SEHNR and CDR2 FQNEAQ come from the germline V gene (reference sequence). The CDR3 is CASSPAGVGKNIQYF. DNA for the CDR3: TGTGCCAGCAGTCCCGCAGGGGTAGGCAAAAACATTCAGTACTTC.

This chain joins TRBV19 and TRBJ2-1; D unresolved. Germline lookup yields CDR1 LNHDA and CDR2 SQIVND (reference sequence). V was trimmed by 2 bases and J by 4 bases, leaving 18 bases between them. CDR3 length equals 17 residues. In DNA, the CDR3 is TGTGCCAGTAGTATACCTATTAGCCCCCTGAAATACAATGAGCAGTTCTTC. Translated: CASSIPISPLKYNEQFF.

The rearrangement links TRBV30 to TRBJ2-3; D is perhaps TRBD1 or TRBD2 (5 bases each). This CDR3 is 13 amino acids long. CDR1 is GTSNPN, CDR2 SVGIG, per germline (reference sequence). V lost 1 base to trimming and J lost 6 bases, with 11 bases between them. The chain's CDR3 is CAWSGDHRDTQYF. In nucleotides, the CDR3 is TGTGCCTGGAGTGGGGACCATCGGGATACGCAGTATTTT.

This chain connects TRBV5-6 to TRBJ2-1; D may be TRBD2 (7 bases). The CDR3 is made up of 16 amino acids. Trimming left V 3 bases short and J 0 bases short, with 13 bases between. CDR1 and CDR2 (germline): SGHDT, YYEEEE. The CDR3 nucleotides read TGTGCCAGCAGCTCTAGCGGACAGCTCTCCTACAATGAGCAGTTCTTC. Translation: CASSSSGQLSYNEQFF. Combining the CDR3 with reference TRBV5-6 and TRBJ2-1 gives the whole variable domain DAGVTQSPTHLIKTRGQQVTLRCSPKSGHDTVSWYQQALGQGPQFIFQYYEEEERQRGNFPDRFSGHQFPNYSSELNVNALLLGDSALYLCASSSSGQLSYNEQFFGPGTRLTVL.

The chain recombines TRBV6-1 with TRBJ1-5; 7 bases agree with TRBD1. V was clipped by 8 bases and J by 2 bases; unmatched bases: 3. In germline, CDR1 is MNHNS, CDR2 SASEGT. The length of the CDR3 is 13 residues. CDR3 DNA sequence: TGTGCCAGCCTCGGACAGGGCAATCAGCCCCAGCATTTT. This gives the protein CASLGQGNQPQHF.

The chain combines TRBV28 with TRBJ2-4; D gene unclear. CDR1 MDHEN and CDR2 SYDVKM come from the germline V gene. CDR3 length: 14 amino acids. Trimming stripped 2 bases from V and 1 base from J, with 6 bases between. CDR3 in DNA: TGTGCCAGCAGTTTAAGTGGGGCCAAAAACATTCAGTACTTC. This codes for CASSLSGAKNIQYF.

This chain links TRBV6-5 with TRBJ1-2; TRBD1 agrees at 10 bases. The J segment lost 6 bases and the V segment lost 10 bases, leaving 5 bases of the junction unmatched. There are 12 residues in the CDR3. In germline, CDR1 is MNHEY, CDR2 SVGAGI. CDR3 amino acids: CATTGTGDGYTF. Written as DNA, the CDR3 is TGTGCCACAACCGGGACAGGGGATGGCTACACCTTC.

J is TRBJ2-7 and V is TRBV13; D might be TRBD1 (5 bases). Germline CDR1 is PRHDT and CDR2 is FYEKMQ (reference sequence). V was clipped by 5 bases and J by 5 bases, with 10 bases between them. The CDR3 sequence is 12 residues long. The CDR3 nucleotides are TGTGCCAGCAGCACCACCAGGGACGAGCAGTACTTC. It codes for CASSTTRDEQYF.